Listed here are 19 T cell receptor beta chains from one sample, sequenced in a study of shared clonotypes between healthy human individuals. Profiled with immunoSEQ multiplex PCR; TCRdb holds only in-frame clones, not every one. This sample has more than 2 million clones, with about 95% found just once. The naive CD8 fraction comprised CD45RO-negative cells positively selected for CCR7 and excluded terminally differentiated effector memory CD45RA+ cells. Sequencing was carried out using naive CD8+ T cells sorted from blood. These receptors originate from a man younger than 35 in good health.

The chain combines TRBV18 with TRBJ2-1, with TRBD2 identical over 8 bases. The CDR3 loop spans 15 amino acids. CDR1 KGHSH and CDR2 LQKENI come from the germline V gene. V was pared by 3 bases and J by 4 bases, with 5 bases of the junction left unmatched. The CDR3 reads CASSPRGGAYNEQFF. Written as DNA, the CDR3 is TGTGCCAGCTCACCCCGGGGGGGAGCTTACAATGAGCAGTTCTTC. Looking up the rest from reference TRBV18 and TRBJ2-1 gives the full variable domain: NAGVMQNPRHLVRRRGQEARLRCSPMKGHSHVYWYRQLPEEGLKFMVYLQKENIIDESGMPKERFSAEFPKEGPSILRIQQVVRGDSAAYFCASSPRGGAYNEQFFGPGTRLTVL.

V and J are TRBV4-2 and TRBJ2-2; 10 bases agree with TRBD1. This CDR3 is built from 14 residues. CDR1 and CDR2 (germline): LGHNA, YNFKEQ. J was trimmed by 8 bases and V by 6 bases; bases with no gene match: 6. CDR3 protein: CASRPDRGVGELFF. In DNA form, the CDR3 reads TGTGCCAGCAGACCGGACAGGGGGGTAGGGGAGCTGTTTTTT.

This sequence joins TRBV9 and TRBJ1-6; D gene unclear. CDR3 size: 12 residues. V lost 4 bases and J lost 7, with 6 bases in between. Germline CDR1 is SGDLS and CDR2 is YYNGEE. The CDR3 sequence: CASSPNNSPLHF. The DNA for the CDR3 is TGTGCCAGCAGCCCTAACAATTCACCCCTCCACTTT.

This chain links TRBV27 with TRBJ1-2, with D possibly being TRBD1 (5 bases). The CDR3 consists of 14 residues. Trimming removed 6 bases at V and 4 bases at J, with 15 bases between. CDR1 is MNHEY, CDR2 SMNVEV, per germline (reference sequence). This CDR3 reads CASSPSGGTYGYTF. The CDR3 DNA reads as TGTGCCAGCAGCCCCTCGGGGGGGACCTATGGCTACACCTTC.

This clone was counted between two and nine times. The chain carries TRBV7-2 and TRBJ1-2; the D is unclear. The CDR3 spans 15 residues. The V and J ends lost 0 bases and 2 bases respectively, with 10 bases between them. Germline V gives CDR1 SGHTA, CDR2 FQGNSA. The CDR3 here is CASSLAPRINYGYTF. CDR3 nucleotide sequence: TGTGCCAGCAGCTTAGCTCCGCGGATAAACTATGGCTACACCTTC.

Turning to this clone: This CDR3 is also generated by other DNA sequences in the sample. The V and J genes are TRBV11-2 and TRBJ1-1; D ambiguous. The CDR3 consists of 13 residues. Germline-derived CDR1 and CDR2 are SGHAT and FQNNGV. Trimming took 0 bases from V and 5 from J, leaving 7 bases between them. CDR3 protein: CASSLDLGTEAFF. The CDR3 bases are TGTGCCAGCAGCTTAGATCTCGGAACTGAAGCTTTCTTT.

CDR3: CASSPLTGKNGYTF. CDR3 DNA: TGTGCCAGCAGTCCTTTGACAGGGAAGAATGGCTACACCTTC. V is TRBV6-5 and J is TRBJ1-2; 7 bases line up with TRBD1. The CDR3 covers 14 residues. V shed 5 bases and J 6 bases; nucleotides not matched to a gene: 9. Germline V gene lookup returns CDR1 MNHEY and CDR2 SVGAGI.

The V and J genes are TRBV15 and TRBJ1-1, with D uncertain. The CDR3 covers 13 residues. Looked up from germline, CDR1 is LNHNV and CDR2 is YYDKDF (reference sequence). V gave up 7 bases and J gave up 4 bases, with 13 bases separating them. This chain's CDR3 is CATTYGSGTEAFF. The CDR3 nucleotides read TGTGCCACCACCTACGGGTCGGGCACTGAAGCTTTCTTT.

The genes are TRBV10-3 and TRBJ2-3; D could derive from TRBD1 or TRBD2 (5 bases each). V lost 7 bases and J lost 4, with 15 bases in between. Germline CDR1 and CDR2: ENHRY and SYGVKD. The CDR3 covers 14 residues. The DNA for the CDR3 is TGTGCCATCATGAGGGGCGCTCGGGCAGATACGCAGTATTTT. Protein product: CAIMRGARADTQYF.

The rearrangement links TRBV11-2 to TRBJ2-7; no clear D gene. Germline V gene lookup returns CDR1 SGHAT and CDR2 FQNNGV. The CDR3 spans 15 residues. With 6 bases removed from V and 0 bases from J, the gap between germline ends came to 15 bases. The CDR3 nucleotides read TGTGCCAGCAGTACTTTGGAGTCCCCCTCCTACGAGCAGTACTTC. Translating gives CASSTLESPSYEQYF.

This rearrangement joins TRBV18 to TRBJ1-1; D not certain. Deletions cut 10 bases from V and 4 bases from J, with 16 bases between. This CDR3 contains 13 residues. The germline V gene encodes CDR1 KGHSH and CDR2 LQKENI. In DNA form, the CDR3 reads TGTGCCACCCGGCAGGAGGATGGCACTGAAGCTTTCTTT. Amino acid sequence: CATRQEDGTEAFF.

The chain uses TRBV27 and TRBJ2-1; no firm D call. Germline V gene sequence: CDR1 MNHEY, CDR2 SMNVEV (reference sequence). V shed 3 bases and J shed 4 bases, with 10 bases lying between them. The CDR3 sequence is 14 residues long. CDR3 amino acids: CASSFDNEYNEQFF. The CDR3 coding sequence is TGTGCCAGCAGTTTCGACAATGAATACAATGAGCAGTTCTTC.

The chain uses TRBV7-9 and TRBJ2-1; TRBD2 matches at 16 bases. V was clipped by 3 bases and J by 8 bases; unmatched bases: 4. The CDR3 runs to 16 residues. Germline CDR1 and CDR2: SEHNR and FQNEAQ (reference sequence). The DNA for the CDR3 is TGTGCCAGCAGCTTGGGACTAGCGGGAGGGGCGTATGAGCAGTTCTTC. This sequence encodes CASSLGLAGGAYEQFF.

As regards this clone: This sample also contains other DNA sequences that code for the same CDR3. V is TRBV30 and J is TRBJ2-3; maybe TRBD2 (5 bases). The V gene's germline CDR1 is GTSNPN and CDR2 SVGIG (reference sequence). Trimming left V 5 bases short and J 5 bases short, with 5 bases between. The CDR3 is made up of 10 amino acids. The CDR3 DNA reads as TGTGCCTGGGCGGGAGATACGCAGTATTTT. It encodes CAWAGDTQYF.

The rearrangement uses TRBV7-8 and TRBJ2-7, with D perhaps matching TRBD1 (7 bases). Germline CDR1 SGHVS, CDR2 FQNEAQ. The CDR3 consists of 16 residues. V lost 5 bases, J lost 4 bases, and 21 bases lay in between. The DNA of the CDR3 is TGTGCCAGCAGCCAAGGACAGGCTGGGACTCCATACGAGCAGTACTTC. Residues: CASSQGQAGTPYEQYF. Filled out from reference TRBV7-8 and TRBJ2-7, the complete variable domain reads GAGVSQSPRYKVAKRGQDVALRCDPISGHVSLFWYQQALGQGPEFLTYFQNEAQLDKSGLPSDRFFAERPEGSVSTLKIQRTQQEDSAVYLCASSQGQAGTPYEQYFGPGTRLTVT.

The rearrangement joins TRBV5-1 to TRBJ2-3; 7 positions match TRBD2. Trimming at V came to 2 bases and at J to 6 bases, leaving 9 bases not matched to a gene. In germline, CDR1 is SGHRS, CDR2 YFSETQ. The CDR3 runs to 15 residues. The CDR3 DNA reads TGCGCCAGCAGCTTTAGGCGGGGGACGGGCGATACGCAGTATTTT. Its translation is CASSFRRGTGDTQYF.

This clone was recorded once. CDR3 bases: TGTGCCAGCAGTGAGGATTTGGGTGGATTGAACACTGAAGCTTTCTTT. It encodes CASSEDLGGLNTEAFF. The chain carries TRBV25-1 and TRBJ1-1; D unresolved. CDR1 is MGHDK, CDR2 SYGVNS, per germline. V lost 3 bases and J lost 0, with 14 bases in between. The CDR3 runs to 16 residues. The full variable domain, completed using reference TRBV25-1 and TRBJ1-1, is EADIYQTPRYLVIGTGKKITLECSQTMGHDKMYWYQQDPGMELHLIHYSYGVNSTEKGDLSSESTVSRIRTEHFPLTLESARPSHTSQYLCASSEDLGGLNTEAFFGQGTRLTVV.

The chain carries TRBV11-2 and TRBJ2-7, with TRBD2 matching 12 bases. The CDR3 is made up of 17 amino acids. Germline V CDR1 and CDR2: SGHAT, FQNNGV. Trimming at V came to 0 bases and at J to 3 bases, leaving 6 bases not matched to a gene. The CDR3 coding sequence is TGTGCCAGCAGCTTAGACCCTTGGGGACTAGCGGGCTACGAGCAGTACTTC. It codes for CASSLDPWGLAGYEQYF.

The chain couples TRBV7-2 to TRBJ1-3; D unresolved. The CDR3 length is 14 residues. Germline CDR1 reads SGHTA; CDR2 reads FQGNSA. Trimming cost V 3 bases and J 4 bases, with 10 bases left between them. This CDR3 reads CASSFGETGNTIYF. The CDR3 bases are TGTGCCAGCAGCTTTGGGGAGACAGGAAACACCATATATTTT.